The 17 T cell receptor beta chains below all came from one sample that was sequenced in a study of PD-1 blockade in mismatch repair-deficient tumors (dated by TCRdb to 2015 to 2018). The library was made by the immunoSEQ multiplex PCR assay. TCRdb took over this immuneACCESS table, retaining in-frame rearrangements with V and J assigned. Such tables are incomplete; in checked studies, under half of the missing clones stem from an unresolved V gene, and the remainder is unexplained. This sample holds over 100,000 clones; roughly 80% were observed only once. In total, the top ten clones hold roughly 4.5% of the sample. The sample here was peripheral blood, taken more than 58 weeks after starting pembrolizumab. These receptors were collected from an adult with mismatch repair-deficient cancer.

The V and J genes are TRBV9 and TRBJ1-2, with TRBD1 identical over 12 bases. The germline CDR1 and CDR2 sequences are SGDLS and YYNGEE. Germline trimming cut 0 bases from V and 4 bases from J; bases unmatched to any gene: 7. There are 17 residues in the CDR3. CDR3 sequence: CASSVGQGGQGAYGYTF. CDR3 in DNA: TGTGCCAGCAGCGTAGGCCAAGGGGGACAGGGGGCCTATGGCTACACCTTC.

The chain joins TRBV25-1 to TRBJ1-4, with D possibly being TRBD1 (5 bases). Germline V gene sequence: CDR1 MGHDK, CDR2 SYGVNS. V was cut by 2 bases and J by 6 bases, with 19 bases left in between. The CDR3 totals 17 residues. CDR3: CASSERLGGSVYEKLFF. CDR3 coding DNA: TGTGCCAGCAGTGAAAGGTTGGGGGGGAGCGTTTATGAAAAACTGTTTTTT.

J is TRBJ2-1 and V is TRBV6-1; perhaps TRBD2 as D (5 bases). Germline-derived CDR1 and CDR2 are MNHNS and SASEGT. The CDR3 totals 14 residues. V was shortened by 2 bases and J by 9 bases, with 14 bases between the two germline ends. The CDR3 nucleotides are TGTGCCAGCAGTGAATGGCCTGGAGGTCCTGAGCAGTTCTTC. This translates into CASSEWPGGPEQFF.

J is TRBJ2-7 and V is TRBV10-1; 9 nucleotides match TRBD2. The germline gives CDR1 WNHNN, CDR2 SYGVQD (reference sequence). This CDR3 is 14 amino acids long. Trimming took 0 bases from V and 6 from J; bases not matched to a gene: 3. The CDR3 region is CASSESLAGSEQYF. The DNA for the CDR3 is TGCGCCAGCAGTGAGTCGCTAGCGGGATCCGAGCAGTACTTC.

This clone was observed a handful of times. This sequence joins TRBV4-3 and TRBJ2-5; tentative D call: TRBD1 (6 bases). Trimming took 1 base from V and 0 from J, leaving 6 bases between them. Germline-derived CDR1 and CDR2 are LGHNA and YSLEER. This CDR3 is built from 14 residues. The CDR3 nucleotides are TGCGCCAGCAGCCAAGCAGGGGACCAAGAGACCCAGTACTTC. As protein: CASSQAGDQETQYF.

This clone appeared a single time. The CDR3 DNA is TGTGCCACCAGCAGTCCCACTAGCACAGATACGCAGTATTTT. Its protein is CATSSPTSTDTQYF. The chain joins TRBV15 to TRBJ2-3; D not resolved. The germline V gene has CDR1 LNHNV and CDR2 YYDKDF (reference sequence). The CDR3 covers 14 residues. V lost 3 bases and J 0 bases, leaving 7 bases between the germline ends. Together with reference TRBV15 and TRBJ2-3, the CDR3 gives the full variable domain: DAMVIQNPRYQVTQFGKPVTLSCSQTLNHNVMYWYQQKSSQAPKLLFHYYDKDFNNEADTPDNFQSRRPNTSFCFLDIRSPGLGDTAMYLCATSSPTSTDTQYFGPGTRLTVL.

This clone has more than one count but fewer than ten. The chain links TRBV27 to TRBJ2-7, with 10 bases matching TRBD1. The ends lost 6 bases at V and 2 bases at J; junction bases unmatched: 4. This CDR3 is 14 amino acids long. CDR1 MNHEY and CDR2 SMNVEV come from the germline V gene (reference sequence). The CDR3 loop is CASRRDRGPYEQYF. DNA for the CDR3: TGTGCCAGCAGGCGAGACAGGGGGCCCTACGAGCAGTACTTC.

The chain is built from TRBV4-2 and TRBJ2-3; D is unclear. The V end was cut by 1 base, the J end by 4 bases, with 12 bases between. The CDR3 totals 15 residues. CDR1 and CDR2 from the germline V gene are LGHNA and YNFKEQ. Here the CDR3 reads CASSQGSGEADTQYF. CDR3 DNA: TGTGCCAGCAGCCAAGGCTCGGGTGAGGCAGATACGCAGTATTTT.

The rearrangement joins TRBV30 to TRBJ1-1; D perhaps matches TRBD1 (6 bases). This CDR3 has 14 amino acids. With 0 bases removed from V and 4 bases from J, the gap between germline ends came to 12 bases. Per the germline V gene, CDR1 is GTSNPN and CDR2 is SVGIG (reference sequence). The CDR3 bases are TGTGCCTGGAGTGTACCAGGGGTTTTCACTGAAGCTTTCTTT. As protein: CAWSVPGVFTEAFF.

This clone was picked up a small number of times. In DNA form, the CDR3 reads TGTGCCAGCAGCTTAGCCGGGTCTCAGGAGACCCAGTACTTC. It encodes CASSLAGSQETQYF. The rearrangement links TRBV7-9 to TRBJ2-5, with D hard to call. Trimming left V 0 bases short and J 5 bases short, with 10 bases between. This CDR3 is 14 amino acids long. Germline CDR1 reads SEHNR; CDR2 reads FQNEAQ (reference sequence).

V usage is TRBV5-1 and J usage is TRBJ1-1; 10 nucleotides match TRBD1. The CDR3 has 14 residues. Germline V gene sequence: CDR1 SGHRS, CDR2 YFSETQ. With 4 bases clipped from V and 4 bases from J, the junction kept 4 bases outside the gene matches. CDR3 sequence (DNA): TGCGCCAGCAGCCTGACAGGGGGCGGCACTGAAGCTTTCTTT. The encoded protein is CASSLTGGGTEAFF.

To note about this clone: A junction boundary mismatches the germline segment, possibly from a read error. The chain employs TRBV27 and TRBJ2-1; possibly TRBD1 or TRBD2 for D (6 bases each). This CDR3 has 16 residues. Per the germline V gene, CDR1 is MNHEY and CDR2 is SMNVEV (reference sequence). The CDR3 region has the DNA TGTGCCGGCAGTTTTCCTACGGGGGCGGGCTACAATGAGCAGTTCTTC. Amino acid sequence: CAGSFPTGAGYNEQFF.

V is TRBV6-1 and J is TRBJ2-1; 8 nucleotides agree with TRBD2. V was clipped by 1 base and J by 7 bases; unmatched bases: 12. Germline V CDR1 and CDR2: MNHNS, SASEGT. This CDR3 comprises 17 residues. The CDR3 DNA follows: TGTGCCAGCAGTGAAGGCGGTCTAGCGGGCCCCTTTAATGAGCAGTTCTTC. It is translated as CASSEGGLAGPFNEQFF.

This rearrangement joins TRBV9 to TRBJ2-1, with 7 bases that match TRBD2. CDR3 length: 16 residues. Germline V gives CDR1 SGDLS, CDR2 YYNGEE. With 0 bases clipped from V and 5 bases from J, the junction kept 8 bases outside the gene matches. The CDR3 DNA sequence: TGTGCCAGCAGCGTAGGGACTAGACCCCCGGACAATGAGCAGTTCTTC. It is translated as CASSVGTRPPDNEQFF.

The chain recombines TRBV27 with TRBJ1-4, with D perhaps matching TRBD1 (6 bases). In germline, CDR1 is MNHEY, CDR2 SMNVEV (reference sequence). This CDR3 has 12 amino acids. V was cut by 6 bases and J by 6 bases, with 8 bases left in between. The CDR3 is CASRTGHEKLFF. CDR3 bases: TGTGCCAGCAGGACAGGTCATGAAAAACTGTTTTTT.

V gene TRBV19 combines with J gene TRBJ2-1, with 10 bases lining up with TRBD2. The CDR3 runs to 15 residues. The germline CDR1 and CDR2 sequences are LNHDA and SQIVND (reference sequence). Unmatched junction bases numbered 5, after V lost 1 base and J lost 8 bases. Here the CDR3 DNA reads TGTGCCAGTAGTATAGGCCCTAGCGGGAGAGATGAGCAGTTCTTC. This sequence encodes CASSIGPSGRDEQFF. The full variable domain, in which reference TRBV19 and TRBJ2-1 provide the parts outside the CDR3, is DGGITQSPKYLFRKEGQNVTLSCEQNLNHDAMYWYRQDPGQGLRLIYYSQIVNDFQKGDIAEGYSVSREKKESFPLTVTSAQKNPTAFYLCASSIGPSGRDEQFFGPGTRLTVL.

This clone occurred once. The chain is built from TRBV10-3 and TRBJ1-1; TRBD1 aligns across 9 bases. The CDR3 covers 19 residues. V gave up 10 bases and J gave up 4 bases; unmatched junction bases: 25. Germline CDR1 reads ENHRY; CDR2 reads SYGVKD. CDR3 DNA sequence: TGTGCCACTACCCGACCTACAGGGGGCCCCAGCGGGTGGTTCACTGAAGCTTTCTTT. It is translated as CATTRPTGGPSGWFTEAFF.